This section outlines one T cell receptor beta chain sequence together with its context. The CDR3 runs 19 residues. In germline, CDR1 is SGHAT, CDR2 FQNNGV. The V segment lost 1 base and the J segment 3 bases; nucleotides outside the gene matches: 13. The source of the sample is a study of blood T cell repertoires in COVID-19. The overall study: The cDNA or gDNA used as material had been derived from T cells, B-cell-depleted T cells, or PBMCs.

Followed longitudinally, the Seattle patients had been enrolled during active infection. TCRdb keeps only in-frame clones here, not all; method: immunoSEQ multiplex PCR. This sample has about 500,000 clones; roughly nine tenths occur once, and the top ten carry roughly 1%. The V gene is TRBV11-2, the J gene TRBJ2-4; TRBD1 matches 9 bases. Sequenced input: peripheral blood. The sequence came from a man aged 18 to 35 with COVID-19, enrolled during active disease. The CDR3 here is CASSLGETGTGRGKNIQYF. The CDR3 DNA is TGTGCCAGCAGCTTAGGGGAGACCGGGACAGGGAGAGGCAAAAACATTCAGTACTTC.